The present T cell receptor (beta chain) was sequenced within a study of PD-L1 blockade in urothelial cancer. The CDR3 runs to 14 residues. From germline, CDR1 is SGHRS and CDR2 YFSETQ. V was clipped by 4 bases and J by 5 bases; unmatched bases: 5. Study observations and caveats: Clones that were tumor-associated expanded more in the blood of durable-benefit patients at 3 weeks.

Patients yielded 1 to 8 samples each, pretreatment and on-treatment. Clones were read by immunoSEQ multiplex PCR, and TCRdb kept only the in-frame ones, dropping some. The sample contains about 30,000 clones, over 70% of which appear only once. Details on this clone: Its cognate antigen is unknown.

The sequences come from PBMCs, collected around atezolizumab (anti-PD-L1) treatment. V usage is TRBV5-1 and J usage is TRBJ2-1; 8 positions match TRBD1. The clonotype was recovered from a man aged 45-65 years with urothelial cancer. As DNA, the CDR3 is TGCGCCAGCAGCATGACAGGGGCCAACAATGAGCAGTTCTTC. Residues: CASSMTGANNEQFF.